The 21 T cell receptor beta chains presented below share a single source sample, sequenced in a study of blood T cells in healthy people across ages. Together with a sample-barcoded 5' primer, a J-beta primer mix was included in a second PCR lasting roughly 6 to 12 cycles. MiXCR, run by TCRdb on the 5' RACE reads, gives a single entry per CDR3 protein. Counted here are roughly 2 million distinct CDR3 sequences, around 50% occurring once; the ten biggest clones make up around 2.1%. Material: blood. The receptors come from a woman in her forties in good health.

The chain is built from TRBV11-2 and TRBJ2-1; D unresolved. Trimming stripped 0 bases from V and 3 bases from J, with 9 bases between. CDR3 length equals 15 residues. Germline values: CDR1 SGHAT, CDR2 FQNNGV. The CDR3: CASSLDFRSYNEQFF. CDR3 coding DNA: TGTGCCAGCAGCTTAGATTTCCGCAGCTACAATGAGCAGTTCTTC.

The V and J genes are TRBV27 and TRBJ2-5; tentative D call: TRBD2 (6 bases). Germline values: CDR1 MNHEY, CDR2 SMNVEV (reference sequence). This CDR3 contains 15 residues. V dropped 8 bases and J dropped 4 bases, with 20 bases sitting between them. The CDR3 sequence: CASGRRRGLLETQYF. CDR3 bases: TGTGCCAGCGGAAGACGGCGGGGCCTCTTAGAGACCCAGTACTTC.

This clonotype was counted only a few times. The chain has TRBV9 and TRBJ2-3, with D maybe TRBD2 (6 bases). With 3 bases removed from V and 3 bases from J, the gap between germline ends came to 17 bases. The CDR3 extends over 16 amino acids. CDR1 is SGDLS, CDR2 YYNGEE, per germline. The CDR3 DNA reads TGTGCCAGCAGCGCCGGAGGCGGGGTAACTACAGATACGCAGTATTTT. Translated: CASSAGGGVTTDTQYF.

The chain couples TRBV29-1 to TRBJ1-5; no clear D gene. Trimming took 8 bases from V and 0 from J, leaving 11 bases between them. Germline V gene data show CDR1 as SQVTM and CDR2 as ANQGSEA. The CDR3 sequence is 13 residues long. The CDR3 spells CSSWDGSNQPQHF. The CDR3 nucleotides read TGCAGCTCATGGGATGGTAGCAATCAGCCCCAGCATTTT.

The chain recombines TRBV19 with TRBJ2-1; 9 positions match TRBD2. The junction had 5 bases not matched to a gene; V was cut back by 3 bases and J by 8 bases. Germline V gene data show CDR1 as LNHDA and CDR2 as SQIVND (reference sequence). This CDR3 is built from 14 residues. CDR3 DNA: TGTGCCAGTAGTATGGGACTAGCTTTCGATGAGCAGTTCTTC. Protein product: CASSMGLAFDEQFF.

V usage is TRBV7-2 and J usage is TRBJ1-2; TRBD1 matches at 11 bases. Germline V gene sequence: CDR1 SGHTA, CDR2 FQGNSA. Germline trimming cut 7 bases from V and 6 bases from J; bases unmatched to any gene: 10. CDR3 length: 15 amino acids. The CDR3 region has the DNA TGTGCCAGCAACTCACTAGGACAGGGGGCCCATGGCTACACCTTC. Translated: CASNSLGQGAHGYTF.

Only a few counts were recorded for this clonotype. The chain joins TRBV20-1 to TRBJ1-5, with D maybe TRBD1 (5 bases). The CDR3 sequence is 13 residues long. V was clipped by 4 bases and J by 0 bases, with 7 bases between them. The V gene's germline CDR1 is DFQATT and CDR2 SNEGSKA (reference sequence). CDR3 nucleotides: TGCAGTGCTACGGACATTAGCAATCAGCCCCAGCATTTT. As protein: CSATDISNQPQHF.

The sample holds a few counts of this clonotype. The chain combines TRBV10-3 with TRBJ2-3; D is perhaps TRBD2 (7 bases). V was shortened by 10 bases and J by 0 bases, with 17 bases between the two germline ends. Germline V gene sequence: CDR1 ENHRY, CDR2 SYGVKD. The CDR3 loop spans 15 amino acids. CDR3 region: CATGGRGPSTDTQYF. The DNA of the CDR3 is TGTGCCACCGGGGGGCGGGGACCTAGCACAGATACGCAGTATTTT.

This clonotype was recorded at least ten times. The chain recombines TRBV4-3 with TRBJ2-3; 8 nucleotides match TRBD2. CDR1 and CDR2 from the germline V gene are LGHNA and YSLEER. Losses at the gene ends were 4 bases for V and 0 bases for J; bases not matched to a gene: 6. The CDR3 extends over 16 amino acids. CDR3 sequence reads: CASSPGRGASTDTQYF. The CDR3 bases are TGCGCCAGCAGCCCCGGGAGGGGGGCTAGCACAGATACGCAGTATTTT.

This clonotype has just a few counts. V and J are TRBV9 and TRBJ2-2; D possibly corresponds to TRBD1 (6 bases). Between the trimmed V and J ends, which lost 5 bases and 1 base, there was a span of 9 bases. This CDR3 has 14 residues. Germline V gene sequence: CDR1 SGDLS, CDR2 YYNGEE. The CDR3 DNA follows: TGTGCCAGCAGTGAGGGACAGAACACCGGGGAGCTGTTTTTT. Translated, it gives CASSEGQNTGELFF.

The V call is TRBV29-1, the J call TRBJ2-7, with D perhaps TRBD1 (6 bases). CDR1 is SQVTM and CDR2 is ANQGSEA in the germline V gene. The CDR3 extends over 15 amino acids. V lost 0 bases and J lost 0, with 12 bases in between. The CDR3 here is CSVEDRQESSYEQYF. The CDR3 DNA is TGCAGCGTTGAAGATCGACAGGAGAGCTCCTACGAGCAGTACTTC.

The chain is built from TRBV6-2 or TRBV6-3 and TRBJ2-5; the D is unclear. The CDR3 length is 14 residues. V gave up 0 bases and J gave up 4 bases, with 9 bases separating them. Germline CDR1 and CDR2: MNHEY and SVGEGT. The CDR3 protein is CASSYSGFRETQYF. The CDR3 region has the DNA TGTGCCAGCAGTTACTCAGGGTTTCGAGAGACCCAGTACTTC.

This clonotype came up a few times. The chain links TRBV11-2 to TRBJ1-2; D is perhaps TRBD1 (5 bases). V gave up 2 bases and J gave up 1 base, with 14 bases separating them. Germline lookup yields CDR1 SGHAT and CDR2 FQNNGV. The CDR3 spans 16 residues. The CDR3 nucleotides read TGTGCCAGCAGCTTAACCGGAACAGGACTTAACTATGGCTACACCTTC. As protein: CASSLTGTGLNYGYTF.

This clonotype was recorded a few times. The CDR3 protein is CSARLTGRPEAFF. Written as DNA, the CDR3 is TGCAGTGCTAGACTGACAGGGAGACCTGAAGCTTTCTTT. This chain links TRBV20-1 with TRBJ1-1; 7 bases are a match to TRBD1. This CDR3 comprises 13 residues. V shed 2 bases, J shed 6 bases, and the junction held 6 bases outside the gene matches. The V gene's germline CDR1 is DFQATT and CDR2 SNEGSKA (reference sequence).

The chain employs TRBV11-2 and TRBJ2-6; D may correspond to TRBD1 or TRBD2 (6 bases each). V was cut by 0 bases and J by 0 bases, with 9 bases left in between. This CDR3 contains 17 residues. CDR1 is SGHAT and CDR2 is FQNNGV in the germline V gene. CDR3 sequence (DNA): TGTGCCAGCAGCTTAGAAGGGGGGAACTCTGGGGCCAACGTCCTGACTTTC. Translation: CASSLEGGNSGANVLTF.

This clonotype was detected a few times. CDR3: CASSEWQETQYF. Written as DNA, the CDR3 is TGTGCCAGCAGCGAATGGCAAGAGACCCAGTACTTC. The gene calls are TRBV28 and TRBJ2-5; D not resolved. The CDR3 consists of 12 residues. Trimming cost V 6 bases and J 2 bases, with 7 bases left between them. The germline V gene encodes CDR1 MDHEN and CDR2 SYDVKM.

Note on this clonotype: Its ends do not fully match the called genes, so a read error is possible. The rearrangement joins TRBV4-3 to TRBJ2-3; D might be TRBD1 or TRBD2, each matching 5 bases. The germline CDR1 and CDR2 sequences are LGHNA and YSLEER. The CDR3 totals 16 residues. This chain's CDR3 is CASSLRIRDGTDTQNF. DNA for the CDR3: TGCGCCAGCAGCCTGAGGATCAGGGACGGCACAGATACGCAGAATTTT.

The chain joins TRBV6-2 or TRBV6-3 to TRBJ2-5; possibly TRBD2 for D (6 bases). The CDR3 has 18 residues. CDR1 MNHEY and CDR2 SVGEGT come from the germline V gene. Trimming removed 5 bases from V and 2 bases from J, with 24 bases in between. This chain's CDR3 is CASSPKGLRGLGQETQYF. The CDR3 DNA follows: TGTGCCAGCAGTCCCAAGGGACTTAGAGGATTGGGGCAAGAGACCCAGTACTTC.

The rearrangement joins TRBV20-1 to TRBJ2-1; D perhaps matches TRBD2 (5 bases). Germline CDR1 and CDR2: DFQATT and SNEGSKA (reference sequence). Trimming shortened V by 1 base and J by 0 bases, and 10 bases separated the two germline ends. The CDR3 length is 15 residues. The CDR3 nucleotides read TGCAGTGCTAGAGCTCCGGGGAGCTCCTACAATGAGCAGTTCTTC. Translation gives CSARAPGSSYNEQFF.

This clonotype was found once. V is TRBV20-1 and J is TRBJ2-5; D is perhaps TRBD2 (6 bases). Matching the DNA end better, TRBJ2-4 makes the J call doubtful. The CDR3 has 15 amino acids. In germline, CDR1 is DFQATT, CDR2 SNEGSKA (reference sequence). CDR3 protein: CSAPASGVSENIQYF. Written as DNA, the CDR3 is TGCAGTGCTCCTGCATCGGGAGTATCTGAAAACATTCAGTACTTC.

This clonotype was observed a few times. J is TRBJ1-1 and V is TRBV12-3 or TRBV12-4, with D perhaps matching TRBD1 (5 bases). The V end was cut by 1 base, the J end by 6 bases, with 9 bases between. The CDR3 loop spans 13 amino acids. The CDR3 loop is CASSLGGGAEAFF. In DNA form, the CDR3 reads TGTGCCAGCAGTTTAGGTGGGGGAGCTGAAGCTTTCTTT.